Listed below are T cell receptor beta chains from one sample, sequenced in a study of blood T cell repertoires in COVID-19. Here immunoSEQ multiplex PCR was the method, and the copy in TCRdb shows in-frame clones only, minus some. The sample has over 300,000 clones, roughly nine tenths seen once. The sequenced material came from PBMCs or T cells enriched from blood (not recorded which). The receptors were sampled from a young woman who had recovered from COVID-19. The CDR3 runs from the conserved cysteine through the conserved F or W. The D gene is left open where the match is weak.

v_gene	j_gene	d_gene	CDR3nt	CDR3aa
TRBV6-1	TRBJ1-1	.	TGTGCCAGCAGTGAGGGGCAGAACACTGAAGCTTTCTTT	CASSEGQNTEAFF
TRBV30	TRBJ1-1	TRBD1	TGTGCCTGGTCTGAGGGACAGGGCACAGTGGGGGCTTTCTTT	CAWSEGQGTVGAFF
TRBV7-3	TRBJ1-1	.	TGTGCCAGCAGCCACGGGAGCCTAAACACTGAAGCTTTCTTT	CASSHGSLNTEAFF
TRBV7-2	TRBJ1-4	TRBD1	TGTGCCAGCAGTCCAGGGGGCCTGGCTAATGAAAAACTGTTTTTT	CASSPGGLANEKLFF
TRBV30	TRBJ1-4	.	TGTGCCTGGAGGACCAGGTTGAATGAAAAACTGTTTTTT	CAWRTRLNEKLFF
TRBV19	TRBJ1-5	.	TGTGCCACCCAACGCCAGGGGTCGGGCAATCAGCCCCAGCATTTT	CATQRQGSGNQPQHF
TRBV18	TRBJ2-6	.	TGTGCCAGCTCAACGGGATGGACCGATAGTTACTCTGGGGCCAACGTCCTGACTTTC	CASSTGWTDSYSGANVLTF
TRBV9	TRBJ1-1	TRBD1	TGTGCCAGCAGCGTAGGTAGACAGGGGTGGTCTGAAGCTTTCTTT	CASSVGRQGWSEAFF
TRBV4-1	TRBJ1-1	.	TGCGCCAGCAGCCCCCTCCTCGGACAGAACACTGAAGCTTTCTTT	CASSPLLGQNTEAFF
TRBV4-2	TRBJ1-5	TRBD1	TGTGCCAGCAGCGACCGACAGGGAGGCAATCAGCCCCAGCATTTT	CASSDRQGGNQPQHF